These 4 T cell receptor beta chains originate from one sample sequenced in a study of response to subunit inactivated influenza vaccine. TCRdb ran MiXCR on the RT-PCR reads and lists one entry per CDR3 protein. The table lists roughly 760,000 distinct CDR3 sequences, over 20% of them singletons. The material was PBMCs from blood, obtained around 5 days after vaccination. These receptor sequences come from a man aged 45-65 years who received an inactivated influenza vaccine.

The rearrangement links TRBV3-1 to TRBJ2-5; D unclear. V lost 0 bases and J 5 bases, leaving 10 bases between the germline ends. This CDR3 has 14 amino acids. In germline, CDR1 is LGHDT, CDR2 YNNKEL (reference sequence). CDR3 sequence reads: CASSQDSEEETQYF. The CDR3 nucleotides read TGTGCCAGCAGCCAAGATTCGGAAGAGGAGACCCAGTACTTC.

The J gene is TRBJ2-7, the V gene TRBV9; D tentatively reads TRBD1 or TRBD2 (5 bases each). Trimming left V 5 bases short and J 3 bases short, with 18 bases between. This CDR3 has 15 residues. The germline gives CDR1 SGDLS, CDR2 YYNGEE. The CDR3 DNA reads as TGTGCCAGCAGTCCACTTGGGGGACCGAGCTACGAGCAGTACTTC. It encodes CASSPLGGPSYEQYF.

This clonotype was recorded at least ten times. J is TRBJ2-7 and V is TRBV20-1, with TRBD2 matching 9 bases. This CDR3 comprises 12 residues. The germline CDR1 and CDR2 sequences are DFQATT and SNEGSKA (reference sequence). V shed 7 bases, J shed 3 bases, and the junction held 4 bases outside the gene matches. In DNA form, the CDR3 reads TGCAGTGGAGAAGCGGGAGGCTACGAGCAGTACTTC. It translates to CSGEAGGYEQYF.

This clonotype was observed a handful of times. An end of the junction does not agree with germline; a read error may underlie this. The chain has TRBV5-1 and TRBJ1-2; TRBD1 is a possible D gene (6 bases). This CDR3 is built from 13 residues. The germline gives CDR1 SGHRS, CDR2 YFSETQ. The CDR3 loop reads CASSLAGTGAGSF. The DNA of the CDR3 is TGCGCCAGCAGCTTGGCCGGTACGGGGGCAGGGTCCTTC.